Described below is a single T cell receptor (beta chain) sequence and its context. TCRdb's copy holds only in-frame clones and misses some; the assay was immunoSEQ multiplex PCR. This repertoire shows about 61,000 clones, approximately 77% found once; its top ten account for around 0.52%. The sample is drawn from a study of OX40 agonist ivuxolimab in advanced cancers. V lost 1 base to trimming and J lost 2 bases, with 12 bases between them. Germline V gene data show CDR1 as SEHNR and CDR2 as FQNEAQ (reference sequence). The CDR3 consists of 15 residues. This chain links TRBV7-9 with TRBJ2-7, with D possibly TRBD1 on 5 matching bases. Sequencing was performed on CD4+ or CD8+ T cells sorted from blood, taken in a trial of the OX40 agonist ivuxolimab. This TCR was recovered from an adult with an advanced solid tumor such as melanoma, head and neck, liver or kidney cancer. CDR3 DNA sequence: TGTGCCAGCAGCTTAGGGCAGGGTGGCGCCTACGAGCAGTACTTC. Protein product: CASSLGQGGAYEQYF. Using reference TRBV7-9 and TRBJ2-7 for the parts outside the CDR3, the full variable domain is DTGVSQNPRHKITKRGQNVTFRCDPISEHNRLYWYRQTLGQGPEFLTYFQNEAQLEKSRLLSDRFSAERPKGSFSTLEIQRTEQGDSAMYLCASSLGQGGAYEQYFGPGTRLTVT.